Listed below are T cell receptor beta chains from one sample, sequenced in a study of T cell clones after liver transplantation. Only in-frame clones appear in the TCRdb table, and some are missing; sequencing was by immunoSEQ multiplex PCR. The table has about 70,000 clones, about four fifths seen once. The starting material was CD4+ T cells from blood, obtained 12 months after liver transplant. All receptors come from a human patient who received a liver transplant. Some T cells may be graft donor cells. Both conserved end residues are trimmed from each CDR3. Expanded clones get a size class; other rows say once, few or many, or leave the size out.

TRBJ1-1,NA,TRBV6-5,ASSYSEEFLNTEAF
TRBJ1-5,NA,TRBV19,ASIEAGGHSNQPQH
TRBJ2-1,NA,TRBV28,ASSLYAGISYNEQF
TRBJ1-1,NA,TRBV5-1,ASSWTDRLNTEAF
TRBJ1-1,few,TRBV7-2,ASSLIRAPEAF
TRBJ2-7,NA,TRBV29-1,SVGGKTGEGYEQY
TRBJ1-1,NA,TRBV6-1,ASSDPVNTEAF
TRBJ1-2,NA,TRBV6-5,ASSFRGQNGYT
TRBJ1-2,few,TRBV11-2,ASSLGQGGDGYGYT
TRBJ2-1,NA,TRBV7-6,ASSLASARGVGQF
TRBJ2-3,NA,TRBV29-1,SVGGRSGSTDTQY
TRBJ1-2,NA,TRBV9,ASSNQGAPYYGYT
TRBJ1-1,NA,TRBV27,ASSLSNPKVTEAF
TRBJ2-7,NA,TRBV7-2,ASSRTTSGTSSYEQY
TRBJ1-1,NA,TRBV28,ASSPGSTYTEAF
TRBJ1-5,once,TRBV18,ASSPSTGDQPQH
TRBJ2-7,NA,TRBV2,ASRRDTDYEQY
TRBJ2-1,NA,TRBV19,ASSTQREHYNEQF
TRBJ2-5,NA,TRBV28,ASSFRETQY
TRBJ1-4,NA,TRBV5-1,ASSLGGSQNEKLF
TRBJ1-5,NA,TRBV14,ASSQARGHKPQH
TRBJ1-5,NA,TRBV30,AWSHGGGGNQPQH
TRBJ2-1,NA,TRBV10-2,ASSPPAGEQF
TRBJ1-6,NA,TRBV5-4,ASSLAGPENNSPLH
TRBJ1-5,few,TRBV19,ASSISTGGGQPQH
TRBJ2-6,NA,TRBV14,ASSQRWGGSPGANVLT
TRBJ1-4,NA,TRBV28,ASRARGKLF
TRBJ1-4,NA,TRBV7-2,ASSLEDRVWEKLF
TRBJ1-1,NA,TRBV19,ASSILVSTEAF
TRBJ1-5,NA,TRBV7-2,ASSGRTGGDQPQH
TRBJ2-3,NA,TRBV15,ATSRELATNTDTQY
TRBJ1-2,NA,TRBV7-2,ASSVPAGTGNGYT
TRBJ2-2,NA,TRBV4-3,ASSQVASGELF
TRBJ2-5,NA,TRBV19,ASSPRTNQETQY
TRBJ2-3,once,TRBV30,AWTSGISTDTQY
TRBJ2-2,NA,TRBV5-1,ASSWTAGNTGELF
TRBJ2-5,many,TRBV4-3,ASSQVFGTSGQETQY
TRBJ2-3,NA,TRBV29-1,SVSIAGGGGTDTQY
TRBJ1-1,NA,TRBV7-9,ASSLTGVAEAF